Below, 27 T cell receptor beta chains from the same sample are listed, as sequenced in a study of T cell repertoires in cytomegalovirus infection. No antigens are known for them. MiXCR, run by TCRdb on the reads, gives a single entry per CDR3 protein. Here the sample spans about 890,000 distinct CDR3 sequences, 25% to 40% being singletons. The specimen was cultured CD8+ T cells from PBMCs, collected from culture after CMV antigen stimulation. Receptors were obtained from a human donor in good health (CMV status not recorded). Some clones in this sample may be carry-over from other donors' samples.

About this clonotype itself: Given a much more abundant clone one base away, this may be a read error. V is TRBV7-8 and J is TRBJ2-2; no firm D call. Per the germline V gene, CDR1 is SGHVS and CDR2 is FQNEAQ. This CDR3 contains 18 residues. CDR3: CVSSQPTLEWRKPGELFF. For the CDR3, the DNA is TGTGTCAGCAGCCAGCCCACCCTAGAGTGGAGAAAACCCGGGGAGCTGTTTTTT. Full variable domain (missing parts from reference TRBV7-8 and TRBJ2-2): GAGVSQSPRYKVAKRGQDVALRCDPISGHVSLFWYQQALGQGPEFLTYFQNEAQLDKSGLPSDRFFAERPEGSVSTLKIQRTQQEDSAVYLCVSSQPTLEWRKPGELFFGEGSRLTVL.

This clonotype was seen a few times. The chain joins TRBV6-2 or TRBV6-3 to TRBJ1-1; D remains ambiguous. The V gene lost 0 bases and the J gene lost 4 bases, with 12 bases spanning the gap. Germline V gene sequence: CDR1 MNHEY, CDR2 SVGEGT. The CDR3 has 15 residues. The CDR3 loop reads CASSYSSLGSTEAFF. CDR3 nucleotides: TGTGCCAGCAGTTACTCGTCCCTAGGATCCACTGAAGCTTTCTTT.

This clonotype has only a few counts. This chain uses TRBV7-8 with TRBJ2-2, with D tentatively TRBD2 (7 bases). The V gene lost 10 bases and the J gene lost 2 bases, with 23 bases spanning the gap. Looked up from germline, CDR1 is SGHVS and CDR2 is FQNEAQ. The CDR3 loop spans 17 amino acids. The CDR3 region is CATRPLGGGPNTGELFF. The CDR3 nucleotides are TGTGCCACCCGCCCCTTGGGGGGGGGGCCTAACACCGGGGAGCTGTTTTTT.

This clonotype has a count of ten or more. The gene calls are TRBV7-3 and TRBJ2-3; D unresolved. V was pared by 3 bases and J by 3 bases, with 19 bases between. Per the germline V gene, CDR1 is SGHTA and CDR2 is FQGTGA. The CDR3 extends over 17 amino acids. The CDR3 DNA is TGTGCCAGCAGCTTTAATTTCCGATCCCCCAGGACAGATACGCAGTATTTT. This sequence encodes CASSFNFRSPRTDTQYF. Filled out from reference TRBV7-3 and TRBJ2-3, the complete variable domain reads GAGVSQTPSNKVTEKGKYVELRCDPISGHTALYWYRQSLGQGPEFLIYFQGTGAADDSGLPNDRFFAVRPEGSVSTLKIQRTERGDSAVYLCASSFNFRSPRTDTQYFGPGTRLTVL.

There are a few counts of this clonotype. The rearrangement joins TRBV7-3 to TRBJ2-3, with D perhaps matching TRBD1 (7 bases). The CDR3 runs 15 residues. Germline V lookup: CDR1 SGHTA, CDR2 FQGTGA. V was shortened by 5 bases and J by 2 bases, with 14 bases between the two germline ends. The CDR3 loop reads CASSLGRGDTDTQYF. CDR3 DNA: TGTGCCAGCAGCCTGGGCAGGGGGGACACAGATACGCAGTATTTT.

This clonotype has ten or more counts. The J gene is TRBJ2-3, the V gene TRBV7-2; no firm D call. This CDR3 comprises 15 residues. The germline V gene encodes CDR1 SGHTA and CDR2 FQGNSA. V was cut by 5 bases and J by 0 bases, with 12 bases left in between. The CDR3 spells CASSRTVYSTDTQYF. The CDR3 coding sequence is TGTGCCAGCAGCCGGACGGTCTATAGCACAGATACGCAGTATTTT.

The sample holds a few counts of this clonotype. The CDR3 reads CASGGLAGVYQETQYF. DNA for the CDR3: TGTGCCAGCGGGGGACTAGCGGGGGTATACCAAGAGACCCAGTACTTC. The chain joins TRBV7-6 to TRBJ2-5; 14 positions agree with TRBD2. The J segment lost 0 bases and the V segment lost 8 bases, leaving 5 bases of the junction unmatched. The V gene's germline CDR1 is SGHVS and CDR2 FNYEAQ. This CDR3 is built from 16 residues.

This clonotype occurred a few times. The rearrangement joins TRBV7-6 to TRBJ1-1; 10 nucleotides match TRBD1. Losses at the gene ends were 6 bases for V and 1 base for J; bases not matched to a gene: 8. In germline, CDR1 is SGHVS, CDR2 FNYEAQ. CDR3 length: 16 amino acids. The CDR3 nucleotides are TGTGCCAGCAGTCCATCTGGACAGGGGGGGAACACTGAAGCTTTCTTT. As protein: CASSPSGQGGNTEAFF.

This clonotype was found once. CDR3 DNA: TGTGCCACCAGCAGGATGGGACATTTAATCTATGGCTACACCTTC. It is translated as CATSRMGHLIYGYTF. The chain employs TRBV15 and TRBJ1-2, with D possibly being TRBD1 (6 bases). The CDR3 loop spans 15 amino acids. The V gene lost 3 bases and the J gene lost 4 bases, with 15 bases spanning the gap. CDR1 and CDR2 (germline): LNHNV, YYDKDF (reference sequence).

In DNA, the CDR3 is TGTGCCAGCAGCTTAGGCTCACAGGGGATGCACACTGAAGCTTTCTTT. Amino acid sequence: CASSLGSQGMHTEAFF. V usage is TRBV7-9 and J usage is TRBJ1-1; the match to TRBD1 covers 7 bases. Per the germline V gene, CDR1 is SEHNR and CDR2 is FQNEAQ (reference sequence). This CDR3 region has 16 residues. Unmatched junction bases numbered 8, after V lost 1 base and J lost 3 bases.

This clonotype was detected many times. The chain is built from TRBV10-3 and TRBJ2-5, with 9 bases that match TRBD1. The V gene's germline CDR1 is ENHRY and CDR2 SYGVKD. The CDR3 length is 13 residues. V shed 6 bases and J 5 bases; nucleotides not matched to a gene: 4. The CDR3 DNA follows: TGTGCCATCAGCCGGACAGGGGACGAGACCCAGTACTTC. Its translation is CAISRTGDETQYF.

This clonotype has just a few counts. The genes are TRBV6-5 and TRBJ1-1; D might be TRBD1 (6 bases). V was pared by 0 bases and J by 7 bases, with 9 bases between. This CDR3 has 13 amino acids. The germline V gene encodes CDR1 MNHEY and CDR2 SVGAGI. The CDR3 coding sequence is TGTGCCAGCAGTTACTCGGGGGCAGTTGAAGCTTTCTTT. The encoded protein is CASSYSGAVEAFF.

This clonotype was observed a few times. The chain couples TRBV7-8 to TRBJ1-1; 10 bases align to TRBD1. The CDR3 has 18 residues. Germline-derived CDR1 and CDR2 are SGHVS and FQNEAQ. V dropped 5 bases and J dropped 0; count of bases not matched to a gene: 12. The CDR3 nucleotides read TGTGCCAGCAGCCTTCCGGGACAGGGGCTAATATTGAACACTGAAGCTTTCTTT. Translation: CASSLPGQGLILNTEAFF.

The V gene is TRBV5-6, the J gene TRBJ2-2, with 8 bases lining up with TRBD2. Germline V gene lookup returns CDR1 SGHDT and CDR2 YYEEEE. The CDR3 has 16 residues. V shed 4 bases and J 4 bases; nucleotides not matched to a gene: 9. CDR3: CASSPSPGGGTGELFF. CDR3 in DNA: TGTGCCAGCAGCCCCTCCCCGGGAGGGGGCACCGGGGAGCTGTTTTTT.

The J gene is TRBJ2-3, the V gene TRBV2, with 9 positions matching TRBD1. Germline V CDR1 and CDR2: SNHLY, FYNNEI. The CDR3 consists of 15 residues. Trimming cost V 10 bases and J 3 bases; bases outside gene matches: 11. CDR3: CATIVGQGSTDTQYF. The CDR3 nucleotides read TGTGCCACCATCGTGGGACAGGGTTCGACAGATACGCAGTATTTT.

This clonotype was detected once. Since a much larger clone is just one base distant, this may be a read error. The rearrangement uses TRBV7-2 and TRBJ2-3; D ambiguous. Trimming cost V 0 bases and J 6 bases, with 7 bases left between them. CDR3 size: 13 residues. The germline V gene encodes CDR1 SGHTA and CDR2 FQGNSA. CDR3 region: CASSLALVDTQYF. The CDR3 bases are TGTGCCAGCAGCTTAGCTCTAGTGGATACGCAGTATTTT.

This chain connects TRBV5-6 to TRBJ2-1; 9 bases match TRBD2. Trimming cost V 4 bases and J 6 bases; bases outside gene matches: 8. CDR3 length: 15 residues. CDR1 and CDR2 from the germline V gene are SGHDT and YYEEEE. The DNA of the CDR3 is TGTGCCAGCAGCCCCGGGACTAGCAGGGCCAATGAGCAGTTCTTC. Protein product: CASSPGTSRANEQFF.

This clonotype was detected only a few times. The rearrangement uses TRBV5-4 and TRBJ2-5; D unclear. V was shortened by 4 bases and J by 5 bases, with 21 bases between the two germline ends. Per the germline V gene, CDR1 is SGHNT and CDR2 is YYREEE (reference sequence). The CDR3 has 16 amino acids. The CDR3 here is CASSPAGSQVWETQYF. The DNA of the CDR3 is TGTGCCAGCAGCCCAGCCGGGTCTCAAGTTTGGGAGACCCAGTACTTC.

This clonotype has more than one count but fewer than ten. DNA for the CDR3: TGTGCCAGCAGTTATTACAGTGGGTTCTATGGCTACACCTTC. This sequence encodes CASSYYSGFYGYTF. The chain joins TRBV6-1 to TRBJ1-2; D is unclear. V lost 5 bases and J lost 4, with 14 bases in between. The CDR3 has 14 residues. CDR1 and CDR2 from the germline V gene are MNHNS and SASEGT.

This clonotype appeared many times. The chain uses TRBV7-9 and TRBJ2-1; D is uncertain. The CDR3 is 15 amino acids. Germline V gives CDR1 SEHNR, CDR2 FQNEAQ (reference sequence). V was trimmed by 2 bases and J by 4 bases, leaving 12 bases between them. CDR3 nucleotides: TGTGCCAGCAGCTTATCATTTCCCCTTTACAATGAGCAGTTCTTC. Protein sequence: CASSLSFPLYNEQFF. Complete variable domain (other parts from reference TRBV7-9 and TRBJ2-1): DTGVSQNPRHKITKRGQNVTFRCDPISEHNRLYWYRQTLGQGPEFLTYFQNEAQLEKSRLLSDRFSAERPKGSFSTLEIQRTEQGDSAMYLCASSLSFPLYNEQFFGPGTRLTVL.

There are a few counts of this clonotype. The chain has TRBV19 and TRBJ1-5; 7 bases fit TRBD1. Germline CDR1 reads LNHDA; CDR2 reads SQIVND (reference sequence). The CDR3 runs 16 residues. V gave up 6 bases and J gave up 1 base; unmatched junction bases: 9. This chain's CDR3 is CASRDLQGGSNQPQHF. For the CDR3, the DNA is TGTGCCAGTAGAGACCTCCAGGGGGGAAGCAATCAGCCCCAGCATTTT.

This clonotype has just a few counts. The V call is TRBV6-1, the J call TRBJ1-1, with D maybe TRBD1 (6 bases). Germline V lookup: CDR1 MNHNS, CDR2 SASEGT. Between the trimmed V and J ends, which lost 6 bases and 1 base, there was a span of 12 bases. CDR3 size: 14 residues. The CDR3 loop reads CASRAGAENTEAFF. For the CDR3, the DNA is TGTGCCAGCAGGGCAGGGGCCGAGAACACTGAAGCTTTCTTT.

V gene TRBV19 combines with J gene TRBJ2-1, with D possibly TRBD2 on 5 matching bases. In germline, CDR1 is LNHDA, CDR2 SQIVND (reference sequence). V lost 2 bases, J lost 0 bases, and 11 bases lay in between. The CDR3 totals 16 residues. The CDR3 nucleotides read TGTGCCAGTAGTATACATGCAGGAGGCTCCTACAATGAGCAGTTCTTC. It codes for CASSIHAGGSYNEQFF.

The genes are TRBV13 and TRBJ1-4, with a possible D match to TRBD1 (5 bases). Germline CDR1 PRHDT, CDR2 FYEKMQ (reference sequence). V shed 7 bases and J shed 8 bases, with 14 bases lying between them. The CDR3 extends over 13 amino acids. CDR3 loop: CASTRLEGEKLFF. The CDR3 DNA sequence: TGTGCCAGCACCAGGTTGGAGGGGGAAAAACTGTTTTTT. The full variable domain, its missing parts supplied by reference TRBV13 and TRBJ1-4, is AAGVIQSPRHLIKEKRETATLKCYPIPRHDTVYWYQQGPGQDPQFLISFYEKMQSDKGSIPDRFSAQQFSDYHSELNMSSLELGDSALYFCASTRLEGEKLFFGSGTQLSVL.

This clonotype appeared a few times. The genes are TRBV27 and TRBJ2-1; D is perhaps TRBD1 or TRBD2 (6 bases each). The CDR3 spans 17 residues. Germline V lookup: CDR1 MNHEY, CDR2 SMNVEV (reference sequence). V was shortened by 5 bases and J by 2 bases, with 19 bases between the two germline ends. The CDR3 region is CASSLPLGGRPYNEQFF. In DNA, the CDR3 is TGTGCCAGCAGTCTCCCCTTAGGGGGGCGTCCCTACAATGAGCAGTTCTTC.

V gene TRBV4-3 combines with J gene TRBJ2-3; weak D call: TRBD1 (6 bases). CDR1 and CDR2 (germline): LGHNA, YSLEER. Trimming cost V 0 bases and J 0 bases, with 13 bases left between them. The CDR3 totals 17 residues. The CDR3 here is CASSQDSGQPSTDTQYF. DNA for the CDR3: TGCGCCAGCAGCCAAGACTCAGGACAGCCGAGCACAGATACGCAGTATTTT.

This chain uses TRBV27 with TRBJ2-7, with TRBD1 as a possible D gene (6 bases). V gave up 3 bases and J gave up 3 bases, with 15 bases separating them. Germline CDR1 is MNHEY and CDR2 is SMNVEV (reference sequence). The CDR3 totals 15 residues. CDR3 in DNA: TGTGCCAGCAGTTTCGGGACACAGGCTTTCTACGAGCAGTACTTC. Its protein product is CASSFGTQAFYEQYF.